This T cell receptor beta chain is from a study of CD4 T cells in relation to SARS-CoV-2 and coronaviruses (dated by TCRdb to the early 2020s). With regard to the full study: In the ViraFEST assay, PBMCs were cultured with antigen for approximately 9 days, after which TCR beta CDR3s were sequenced to identify clonal expansions specific to the antigen. The Adaptive Biotechnologies TCR-sequencing kit was used to sequence samples from three pre-COVID donors and the naive versus memory experiments, whereas other data were Illumina-based. Among the roughly 12 convalescent patients, 8 males and 4 females were included, and two of the subjects were Hispanic. The full convalescent cohort of around eleven patients had a median age of about 40 years, ranging from roughly 20 to 80 years. The study assessed, at the TCR clonotype level, memory CD4+ T cell crossreactivity between SARS-CoV-2 and common cold coronavirus spike proteins. A different TCR-beta assay, based on Illumina, was used to sequence expansion assays from other donors in the study. Using patient-derived lymphoblastoid cell lines, the shared crossreactive spike epitopes were mapped to their HLA restriction.

As for this clone: Its antigen specificity is not known. Per-base quality was not reported, and no clone a single base away is much larger than it.

The study at large found these results: Significantly weaker SARS-CoV-2-driven expansion was shown by crossreactive clones than by monoreactive clones, consistent with antigenic imprinting. Crossreactivity analysis was centred on spike protein, so crossreactivity against other viral proteins was not assessed. Pre-pandemic and post-infection samples were not both contributed by any donor, so tracing of the source of pre-existing responses was limited. Memory CD4+ clonotypes crossrecognizing SARS-CoV-2 and at least one common cold coronavirus spike were found in approximately 60% of donors. Sequencing naive versus memory cells indicated that the assay picks up memory recall responses, not primary responses primed during culture. Small numbers of patients and of tested TCRs were a limitation of the study.

CEF-cultured naive and memory CD4+ T cell DNA received survey-level immunoSEQ TCR-beta sequencing. For the original study's pipeline: During preprocessing, nonproductive sequences were discarded, as were any CDR3s that did not begin with C, did not end with F or W, or were shorter than 7 amino acids. The MANAFEST web app was used to call antigen-specific clonotypes on the basis of expansion compared with the reference and with other culture wells. To be counted as positive, a clone had to show significant expansion compared with the reference culture, at an FDR below 0.05, in 2 of 3 replicate wells. Positive clones also required significant expansion versus all other tandem wells and an odds ratio above 5. Cultured and uncultured naive and memory CD4+ repertoires were searched for CDR3s previously identified as spike- and CEF-reactive. CDR3 homology was quantified as pairwise Levenshtein distance, calculated with the stringdist R package after three terminal residues were trimmed from each end. Entries here come from immuneACCESS through TCRdb and include only in-frame sequences with V and J called. Some clones fail to appear in such tables; in the studies checked, an unresolved V gene covers under half of the shortfall, and the cause of the remainder is unknown. Clone size and the V and J calls come from that table; the DNA yielded D and trimming. For this sample there are about 36,000 clones; approximately 80% appear just once. The ten largest clones add up to roughly 22% of the sample.

To separate naive from memory CD4+ T cells, cryopreserved PBMCs first underwent CD4 enrichment and then EasySep naive CD4+ T cell enrichment. Sorted naive or memory CD4+ T cells (10^5) were grown at a 1:1 ratio with T cell-depleted PBMCs and CEF peptides for about nine days. In general, triplicate replicate wells were used for every peptide culture condition. Ficoll-Paque PLUS gradient centrifugation was used to isolate PBMCs from leukapheresis product or whole blood. The PBMCs went either fresh into the expansion assay or into cryopreservation at -140 degrees C. The QIAamp Micro DNA Kit was used to extract genomic DNA from the CD4+ T cells. This sequence originates from an adult with COVID-19. Sequences were obtained from memory CD4+ T cells from PBMCs, cultured in vitro. In light of the paper, this sample's cell subset or site label describes: memory (non-naive) CD4+ T cells.

CDR3 sequence: CASCRTPYGYTF. The nucleotides read TGTGCCAGCTGTAGGACACCCTATGGCTACACCTTC. This chain joins TRBV28 to TRBJ1-2, with TRBD1 tentatively as D gene (5 bases match). V lost 8 bases and J lost 4 bases; the stretch between them is 11 bases long. The CDR3 contains 12 residues, cysteine and phenylalanine counted. CDR3 DNA only is kept here, 36 bases in frame from base 1. The germline V gene supplies CDR1 MDHEN and CDR2 SYDVKM.